Sequencing of this T cell receptor (beta chain) was carried out in a study of cytomegalovirus exposure and HLA in healthy donors. Whole-study results and caveats: Presence/absence analyses supposed approximately even sequencing depth among donors. The authors enumerated some 160 TCR beta chains as linked to cytomegalovirus.

Between the trimmed V and J ends, which lost 3 bases and 9 bases, there was a span of 14 bases. The germline V gene encodes CDR1 SEHNR and CDR2 FQNEAQ (reference sequence). This CDR3 has 14 amino acids. About this clone itself: As yet, its antigen is unknown.

The PCR made use of 60 Vbeta and 13 Jbeta primers. Per the study methods: There were about 86 million unique TCR beta chains by a later count, and approximately 10 million of them were shared. The assay was immunoSEQ multiplex PCR, and TCRdb's table has in-frame clones only and misses some. V and J calls and clone size come straight from that table; D and trimming were deduced from the DNA. The sample contains about 170,000 clones, approximately 84% of which appear only once. The source of this sequence is a woman between 50 and 59 years old in good health and CMV-seropositive. The chain links TRBV7-9 to TRBJ2-2; weak D call: TRBD2 (6 bases). The sequenced sample consisted of PBMCs. This CDR3 is CASSFSRERWELFF. CDR3 coding DNA: TGTGCCAGCAGCTTCTCGCGGGAAAGGTGGGAGCTGTTTTTT.